This is a list of T cell receptor beta chains from one sample in a study of early T cells in non-severe SARS-CoV-2 infection. TCRdb re-called the 5' RACE reads through MiXCR, storing one row per CDR3 protein. The sample records roughly 30,000 distinct CDR3 sequences, approximately 5.9% being singletons. The sample consisted of whole blood. These TCRs come from an adult who was a healthcare worker with PCR-confirmed SARS-CoV-2 infection or an uninfected control (not recorded which). CDR3s include the opening cysteine and the closing phenylalanine or tryptophan. Each record gives: clone size, J gene, D gene, V gene, CDR3 DNA, CDR3 protein. The D gene is left open where the match is weak. The size entry is marked missing in some rows and otherwise reads once, few, many or a size class.

size: many
J: TRBJ2-3
D: TRBD2
V: TRBV7-9
DNA: TGTGCCAGCAGTGTTGGACTAGCGGGGACAGATACGCAGTATTTT
CDR3: CASSVGLAGTDTQYF

size: medium-sized
J: TRBJ1-2
D: -
V: TRBV30
DNA: TGTGCCCAAATCCGGAGCCCACCGTTGAATGGCTACACCTTC
CDR3: CAQIRSPPLNGYTF

size: few
J: TRBJ2-7
D: -
V: TRBV7-9
DNA: TGTGCCAGCAGCTTAGAGGCTGGGGAGCAGTACTTC
CDR3: CASSLEAGEQYF

size: many
J: TRBJ2-1
D: TRBD2
V: TRBV4-2
DNA: TGTGCCAGCAGCCAAGATATCGGCGGGAGGGCCGGCAATGAGCAGTTCTTC
CDR3: CASSQDIGGRAGNEQFF

size: many
J: TRBJ2-6
D: TRBD1
V: TRBV6-5
DNA: TGTGCCAGCAGTTCATATGACACAGGGGCTGGGGCCAACGTCCTGACTTTC
CDR3: CASSSYDTGAGANVLTF

size: medium-sized
J: TRBJ1-6
D: -
V: TRBV2
DNA: TGTGCCAGCAGTGCTGGGAAACTTCGGGATTCACCCCTCCACTTT
CDR3: CASSAGKLRDSPLHF

size: medium-sized
J: TRBJ2-7
D: TRBD1
V: TRBV3-1
DNA: TGTGCCAGCAGCTTCGACAGGGGATACGAGCAGTACTTC
CDR3: CASSFDRGYEQYF

size: many
J: TRBJ1-1
D: -
V: TRBV6-6
DNA: TGTGCCAGCAGTTACAATGGGCAGGGTCGCGGCACTGAAGCTTTCTTT
CDR3: CASSYNGQGRGTEAFF

size: few
J: TRBJ2-7
D: TRBD1
V: TRBV27
DNA: TGTGCCAGCAGTGGGACGGGGACAGGGCCCTACGAGCAGTACTTC
CDR3: CASSGTGTGPYEQYF

size: few
J: TRBJ2-1
D: TRBD2
V: TRBV28
DNA: TGTGCCAGCAGTTTATGGGGAGGGTCCTACAATGAGCAGTTCTTC
CDR3: CASSLWGGSYNEQFF

size: few
J: TRBJ2-2
D: TRBD1
V: TRBV11-2
DNA: TGTGCCTCCTACAGGGGGGCCGGGGAGCTGTTTTTT
CDR3: CASYRGAGELFF

size: few
J: TRBJ2-5
D: -
V: TRBV19
DNA: TGTGCCAGTAGTAGCCCGGAGTCCCCGCAAGAGACCCAGTACTTC
CDR3: CASSSPESPQETQYF

size: many
J: TRBJ2-5
D: -
V: TRBV7-7
DNA: TGTGCCAGCAGCTTAGCGCACGGAGGGGAGACCCAGTACTTC
CDR3: CASSLAHGGETQYF

size: -
J: TRBJ2-5
D: -
V: TRBV7-9
DNA: TGTGCCAGCAGCTTGGCTAAAGAGACCCAGTACTTC
CDR3: CASSLAKETQYF

size: many
J: TRBJ2-6
D: -
V: TRBV3-1
DNA: TGTGCCAGCAGCCAAGGAGGCTCTGGGGCCAACGTCCTGACTTTC
CDR3: CASSQGGSGANVLTF

size: few
J: TRBJ2-1
D: TRBD1
V: TRBV11-2
DNA: TGTGCCAGCAGCAACAGGGGGCGCGGTGAGCAGTTCTTC
CDR3: CASSNRGRGEQFF

size: many
J: TRBJ2-1
D: -
V: TRBV28
DNA: TGTGCCAGCAAGTCAGAGGTCTACAATGAGCAGTTCTTC
CDR3: CASKSEVYNEQFF

size: many
J: TRBJ2-7
D: TRBD2
V: TRBV18
DNA: TGTGCCAGCTCACCGCAAATAGCGGGGACCTCCGGCGAGCAGTACTTC
CDR3: CASSPQIAGTSGEQYF

size: -
J: TRBJ1-5
D: -
V: TRBV12-3/TRBV12-4
DNA: TGTGCCAGCAGTTTCGGTCAGGGCAACAATCAGCCCCAGCATTTT
CDR3: CASSFGQGNNQPQHF

size: many
J: TRBJ1-6
D: -
V: TRBV10-3
DNA: TGTGCCATCGGTGCCCGACTGGGGGATCCCCTCCACTTT
CDR3: CAIGARLGDPLHF

size: -
J: TRBJ1-2
D: -
V: TRBV7-9
DNA: TGTGCCAGCAGCTTAGACTTCAGGAGCTACACCTTC
CDR3: CASSLDFRSYTF

size: few
J: TRBJ1-1
D: TRBD1
V: TRBV12-3/TRBV12-4
DNA: TGTGCCAGCACCCTTCAGGGGGGGACTGAAGCTTTCTTT
CDR3: CASTLQGGTEAFF

size: -
J: TRBJ2-3
D: -
V: TRBV6-1
DNA: TGTGCCAGGGAAGGAATACCAGGGATAGGCACAGATACGCAGTATTTT
CDR3: CAREGIPGIGTDTQYF

size: few
J: TRBJ1-1
D: -
V: TRBV3-1
DNA: TGTGCCACGGGTGGGGGTAATAGCCGGACTGAAGCTTTCTTT
CDR3: CATGGGNSRTEAFF

size: many
J: TRBJ2-2
D: TRBD2
V: TRBV27
DNA: TGTGCCAGCAGTCCCCCAAGCGGGGTTGGGAACACCGGGGAGCTGTTTTTT
CDR3: CASSPPSGVGNTGELFF

size: few
J: TRBJ2-1
D: TRBD2
V: TRBV14
DNA: TGTGCCAGCAGCCAGAATCTAGCGGGAGGAAATGAGCAGTTCTTC
CDR3: CASSQNLAGGNEQFF

size: many
J: TRBJ1-1
D: -
V: TRBV27
DNA: TGTGCCAGCAGTTTACTTGGGGGGTCGAACACTGAAGCTTTCTTT
CDR3: CASSLLGGSNTEAFF

size: many
J: TRBJ1-3
D: -
V: TRBV5-1
DNA: TGCGCCAGCAGCTTGAGTACTGGAAACACCATATATTTT
CDR3: CASSLSTGNTIYF

size: -
J: TRBJ2-7
D: TRBD2
V: TRBV5-1
DNA: TGCGCCAGCAGCTTCTCCCCGACTAGCGCCAGCTACGAGCAGTACTTC
CDR3: CASSFSPTSASYEQYF

size: few
J: TRBJ2-2
D: -
V: TRBV3-1
DNA: TGTGCCAGCAGCCCCGGTTCGGGGCGGCGGGAGCTGTTTTTT
CDR3: CASSPGSGRRELFF

size: few
J: TRBJ2-1
D: -
V: TRBV12-3/TRBV12-4
DNA: TGTGCCAGCAGTCCACAGGGAAGTTCCTACAATGAGCAGTTCTTC
CDR3: CASSPQGSSYNEQFF

size: many
J: TRBJ2-3
D: TRBD1
V: TRBV27
DNA: TGTGCCAGCAGTTCCATACAGGGGGATACGCAGTATTTT
CDR3: CASSSIQGDTQYF

size: many
J: TRBJ2-3
D: -
V: TRBV10-3
DNA: TGTGCCATCAGTGATTGGGGAAGATCTAGCACAGATACGCAGTATTTT
CDR3: CAISDWGRSSTDTQYF

size: -
J: TRBJ1-1
D: -
V: TRBV6-6
DNA: TGTGCCAGCAGCCCACCCACCCGAGAAGCTTTCTTT
CDR3: CASSPPTREAFF

size: -
J: TRBJ2-1
D: -
V: TRBV7-2
DNA: TGTGCCAGCAGCTTAGTCGCCCTACAATATGAGCAGTTCTTC
CDR3: CASSLVALQYEQFF

size: many
J: TRBJ2-7
D: -
V: TRBV15
DNA: TGTGCCACCAGCAGAGATCCTGGAGGGACTCTCTCCTACGAGCAGTACTTC
CDR3: CATSRDPGGTLSYEQYF

size: many
J: TRBJ1-1
D: -
V: TRBV21-1
DNA: TGTGCCAGCAGTGATCCGGGACCTACGAACACTGAAGCTTTCTTT
CDR3: CASSDPGPTNTEAFF

size: few
J: TRBJ1-6
D: TRBD1
V: TRBV5-1
DNA: TGCGCCAGCAGCATCGGGACAGGGGAAGAGCCCCTCCACTTT
CDR3: CASSIGTGEEPLHF

size: -
J: TRBJ2-1
D: -
V: TRBV12-5
DNA: TGTGCTAGTGGTTCAGCCGGCAGAAATGAGCAGTTCTTC
CDR3: CASGSAGRNEQFF

size: few
J: TRBJ2-5
D: -
V: TRBV28
DNA: TGTGCCTCCGGGGGGCAGGGGAGAGAGACCCAGTACTTC
CDR3: CASGGQGRETQYF

size: many
J: TRBJ2-3
D: TRBD2
V: TRBV5-1
DNA: TGCGCCAGCAGCTCGACTAGCGGGAGCACAGATACGCAGTATTTT
CDR3: CASSSTSGSTDTQYF

size: few
J: TRBJ2-1
D: -
V: TRBV3-1
DNA: TGTGCCAGCAGCCAAGCGTGGAATGAGCAGTTCTTC
CDR3: CASSQAWNEQFF

size: -
J: TRBJ2-7
D: -
V: TRBV21-1
DNA: TGTGCCAGCAGCCAGGGCGGGAACGTCTACGAGCAGTACTTC
CDR3: CASSQGGNVYEQYF

size: few
J: TRBJ2-1
D: -
V: TRBV4-1
DNA: TGCGCCAGCAGCCTAGGCGAGGGGGGCATCAATGAGCAGTTCTTC
CDR3: CASSLGEGGINEQFF

size: many
J: TRBJ2-7
D: -
V: TRBV6-6
DNA: TGTGCCAGCAGTTACCCCCAGGGGGGTGGGGAGCAGTACTTC
CDR3: CASSYPQGGGEQYF

size: -
J: TRBJ2-7
D: -
V: TRBV20-1
DNA: TGCAGTGCCACCCCAACCTACGAGCAGTACTTC
CDR3: CSATPTYEQYF

size: many
J: TRBJ2-3
D: TRBD2
V: TRBV28
DNA: TGTGCCAGCAGTCCTTCGCTAGCGGGAGGGACGCAGTATTTT
CDR3: CASSPSLAGGTQYF

size: few
J: TRBJ2-2
D: TRBD2
V: TRBV27
DNA: TGTGCCAGCAGTTTCCGAACTAGCGGGAGGGCCAAGTCCGGGGAGCTGTTTTTT
CDR3: CASSFRTSGRAKSGELFF

size: many
J: TRBJ2-7
D: -
V: TRBV28
DNA: TGTGCCAGCAGTTTCTTTCCCTACGAGCAGTACTTC
CDR3: CASSFFPYEQYF

size: few
J: TRBJ1-2
D: -
V: TRBV5-5
DNA: TGTGCCAGCAGCTTGGAGGGGAGGGCTAACTATGGCTACACCTTC
CDR3: CASSLEGRANYGYTF

size: many
J: TRBJ2-1
D: TRBD1
V: TRBV5-1
DNA: TGCGCCAGCAGCTTGATTACAGGGGGCGAAGGACAGGGGCAGTTCTTC
CDR3: CASSLITGGEGQGQFF

size: many
J: TRBJ1-5
D: -
V: TRBV12-3/TRBV12-4
DNA: TGTGCCAGCAGGTTGGCTTCCAATCAGCCCCAGCATTTT
CDR3: CASRLASNQPQHF

size: many
J: TRBJ2-2
D: -
V: TRBV5-8
DNA: TGTGCCAGCGTAAATGTGCGGGAGCTGTTTTTT
CDR3: CASVNVRELFF

size: many
J: TRBJ2-1
D: TRBD2
V: TRBV7-6
DNA: TGTGCCAGCAGCTTAGAGGCGGGAGGGAGCCATGAGCAGTTCTTC
CDR3: CASSLEAGGSHEQFF

size: many
J: TRBJ2-1
D: TRBD2
V: TRBV20-1
DNA: TGCAGTGCCCGACCCGCGACTAGCGGAGAGCTCAATGAGCAGTTCTTC
CDR3: CSARPATSGELNEQFF

size: many
J: TRBJ2-1
D: -
V: TRBV3-1
DNA: TGTGCCAGCAGCCCATTGACCCGTAGCTCCTACAATGAGCAGTTCTTC
CDR3: CASSPLTRSSYNEQFF

size: many
J: TRBJ1-1
D: -
V: TRBV12-3/TRBV12-4
DNA: TGTGCCAGCAGCTCGCCGGCAGGGTATCTAAACACTGAAGCTTTCTTT
CDR3: CASSSPAGYLNTEAFF

size: many
J: TRBJ2-1
D: -
V: TRBV10-2
DNA: TGCGCCAGCAGATCCGGGACTTTTGCCTTGAGCTCCTACAATGAGCAGTTCTTC
CDR3: CASRSGTFALSSYNEQFF

size: few
J: TRBJ2-4
D: -
V: TRBV29-1
DNA: TGCAGCGCTCGGGGAAGACTAGCCAAAAACATTCAGTACTTC
CDR3: CSARGRLAKNIQYF

size: few
J: TRBJ2-7
D: TRBD2
V: TRBV28
DNA: TGTGCCAGCAGTTTATTCGGCGGGAGGGCCTACGAGCAGTACTTC
CDR3: CASSLFGGRAYEQYF